Following are 21 T cell receptor beta chains from one sample sequenced in a study of T cell responses to AZD1222 COVID-19 vaccine. Assay used: immunoSEQ multiplex PCR; TCRdb lists only in-frame clones, some missing. The table includes 150,000 to 200,000 clones, approximately 89% detected once. Specimen: peripheral blood, collected on day 0 of AZD1222 vaccination. These receptor sequences come from an adult in good health.

This sequence joins TRBV28 and TRBJ1-2; D remains unclear. V was trimmed by 5 bases and J by 2 bases, leaving 9 bases between them. CDR3 length equals 13 residues. Germline CDR1 and CDR2: MDHEN and SYDVKM. The CDR3 sequence: CASSITENYGYTF. CDR3 nucleotides: TGTGCCAGCAGTATAACAGAGAACTATGGCTACACCTTC.

V usage is TRBV19 and J usage is TRBJ2-2; TRBD2 matches 10 bases. From germline, CDR1 is LNHDA and CDR2 SQIVND (reference sequence). CDR3 length: 16 amino acids. The V and J ends lost 6 bases and 4 bases, in that order; junction bases with no gene match: 8. For the CDR3, the DNA is TGTGCCAGTAGCCTTCTAGCGGGAGTGCCCACCGGGGAGCTGTTTTTT. Its protein is CASSLLAGVPTGELFF.

The J gene is TRBJ2-7, the V gene TRBV6-6, with D unresolved. The CDR3 runs 12 residues. V lost 4 bases and J 3 bases, leaving 7 bases between the germline ends. Germline V CDR1 and CDR2: MNHNY, SVGAGI (reference sequence). CDR3 in amino acids: CASSFDLYEQYF. The CDR3 DNA is TGTGCCAGCAGTTTTGATCTCTACGAGCAGTACTTC.

The V and J genes are TRBV30 and TRBJ1-2; D gene uncertain. Trimming pared 0 bases from V and 8 bases from J, leaving 10 bases between. Germline loops: CDR1 GTSNPN, CDR2 SVGIG (reference sequence). The CDR3 has 12 residues. In nucleotides, the CDR3 is TGTGCCTGGAGTGTGGCTATGGGAGGCTACACCTTC. This translates into CAWSVAMGGYTF.

This chain connects TRBV19 to TRBJ1-2, with 9 nucleotides matching TRBD1. Germline V gene data show CDR1 as LNHDA and CDR2 as SQIVND (reference sequence). J was trimmed by 3 bases and V by 6 bases; bases with no gene match: 5. The length of the CDR3 is 14 residues. As DNA, the CDR3 is TGTGCCAGTAGACGACAGGGGGAGGACTATGGCTACACCTTC. Amino acids: CASRRQGEDYGYTF.

The rearrangement links TRBV28 to TRBJ1-4; D possibly corresponds to TRBD1 (6 bases). V was clipped by 4 bases and J by 0 bases, with 15 bases between them. Germline V CDR1 and CDR2: MDHEN, SYDVKM. The CDR3 runs to 17 residues. The CDR3 DNA is TGTGCCAGCAGTTCCCCTTCGGGGGCTGCAACTAATGAAAAACTGTTTTTT. This codes for CASSSPSGAATNEKLFF.

Only one count was recorded for this clone. J is TRBJ2-3 and V is TRBV7-9; D not certain. V was trimmed by 4 bases and J by 6 bases, leaving 11 bases between them. CDR3 length equals 13 residues. Germline CDR1 is SEHNR and CDR2 is FQNEAQ (reference sequence). CDR3 sequence (DNA): TGTGCCAGCAGCTCAAGGTTATCGGATACGCAGTATTTT. It codes for CASSSRLSDTQYF.

The gene calls are TRBV19 and TRBJ2-3, with 7 positions matching TRBD2. Germline trimming cut 9 bases from V and 1 base from J; bases unmatched to any gene: 13. Germline-derived CDR1 and CDR2 are LNHDA and SQIVND (reference sequence). The CDR3 is 16 residues long. CDR3 residues: CASGHGRDYRTDTQYF. CDR3 DNA sequence: TGTGCCAGCGGACACGGCAGGGACTACCGCACAGATACGCAGTATTTT. Supplemented by reference TRBV19 and TRBJ2-3, the full variable domain reads DGGITQSPKYLFRKEGQNVTLSCEQNLNHDAMYWYRQDPGQGLRLIYYSQIVNDFQKGDIAEGYSVSREKKESFPLTVTSAQKNPTAFYLCASGHGRDYRTDTQYFGPGTRLTVL.

This rearrangement joins TRBV2 to TRBJ1-5; possible D gene TRBD1, 5 bases. Germline V CDR1 and CDR2: SNHLY, FYNNEI. V lost 5 bases to trimming and J lost 7 bases, with 15 bases between them. The CDR3 has 14 amino acids. CDR3 amino acids: CASSRGEARQPQHF. In nucleotides, the CDR3 is TGTGCCAGCAGTCGGGGGGAGGCAAGACAGCCCCAGCATTTT. The variable domain in full, completed from reference TRBV2 and TRBJ1-5, reads EPEVTQTPSHQVTQMGQEVILRCVPISNHLYFYWYRQILGQKVEFLVSFYNNEISEKSEIFDDQFSVERPDGSNFTLKIRSTKLEDSAMYFCASSRGEARQPQHFGDGTRLSIL.

The genes are TRBV18 and TRBJ2-3; D is unclear. Per the germline V gene, CDR1 is KGHSH and CDR2 is LQKENI. CDR3 size: 11 residues. Trimming took off 8 bases at V and 6 bases at J, with 9 bases between the two ends. The CDR3 is CASAPADTQYF. The CDR3 DNA reads TGTGCCAGCGCCCCCGCGGATACGCAGTATTTT.

V is TRBV2 and J is TRBJ2-3; possibly TRBD2 for D (5 bases). Per the germline V gene, CDR1 is SNHLY and CDR2 is FYNNEI. V was clipped by 1 base and J by 3 bases, with 11 bases between them. This CDR3 is 15 amino acids long. This CDR3 is CASSEEEVLTDTQYF. The CDR3 coding sequence is TGTGCCAGCAGTGAAGAGGAGGTTCTAACAGATACGCAGTATTTT.

This sequence joins TRBV28 and TRBJ1-4, with D hard to call. Trimming stripped 2 bases from V and 0 bases from J, with 31 bases between. The CDR3 contains 23 residues. Germline values: CDR1 MDHEN, CDR2 SYDVKM. The CDR3, as DNA: TGTGCCAGCAGTTTAGCGGATCTACATTCGACCCGGTTTCTGACAACAACTAATGAAAAACTGTTTTTT. This translates into CASSLADLHSTRFLTTTNEKLFF.

The V call is TRBV28, the J call TRBJ1-1, with D tentatively TRBD1 (6 bases). Germline CDR1 is MDHEN and CDR2 is SYDVKM. V was clipped by 3 bases and J by 10 bases, with 12 bases between them. The length of the CDR3 is 12 residues. The CDR3 loop is CASSFDQGTAFF. The CDR3, as DNA: TGTGCCAGCAGTTTTGACCAGGGGACAGCTTTCTTT.

The CDR3, as DNA: TGCGCCAGCAGCTTGGGAACGGGAGTAGCGAATAACAATGAGCAGTTCTTC. Residues: CASSLGTGVANNNEQFF. The rearrangement joins TRBV5-1 to TRBJ2-1, with D possibly TRBD2 on 6 matching bases. Germline V gives CDR1 SGHRS, CDR2 YFSETQ. Deletions cut 0 bases from V and 5 bases from J, with 18 bases between. The CDR3 has 17 residues.

This clone appeared a few times. V gene TRBV5-5 combines with J gene TRBJ1-2; D is ambiguous. Trimming removed 0 bases at V and 7 bases at J, with 7 bases between. Looked up from germline, CDR1 is SGHKS and CDR2 is YYEKEE (reference sequence). The CDR3 has 12 amino acids. The CDR3 DNA reads as TGTGCCAGCAGCTTGGACCTACTTGGCTACACCTTC. Translation: CASSLDLLGYTF.

For the CDR3, the DNA is TGTGCCAGTAGTTGGGGCACAAACTACGAGCAGTACTTC. As protein: CASSWGTNYEQYF. This sequence joins TRBV19 and TRBJ2-7, with D maybe TRBD1 (5 bases). Trimming pared 5 bases from V and 3 bases from J, leaving 11 bases between. This CDR3 spans 13 amino acids. Looked up from germline, CDR1 is LNHDA and CDR2 is SQIVND (reference sequence).

The J gene is TRBJ2-7, the V gene TRBV6-5; 12 positions match TRBD2. The CDR3 contains 14 residues. Germline CDR1 MNHEY, CDR2 SVGAGI. V lost 4 bases and J lost 2; bases outside the gene matches: 0. CDR3 region: CASSWTSGTYEQYF. CDR3 DNA: TGTGCCAGCAGTTGGACTAGCGGGACCTACGAGCAGTACTTC.

The rearrangement joins TRBV5-6 to TRBJ2-3; 9 bases are shared with TRBD2. This CDR3 has 19 residues. CDR1 and CDR2 from the germline V gene are SGHDT and YYEEEE. Trimming cost V 4 bases and J 4 bases; bases outside gene matches: 19. The CDR3 loop is CASSTVLAGQRGDADTQYF. Written as DNA, the CDR3 is TGTGCCAGCAGCACTGTCTTGGCAGGGCAGCGGGGGGACGCAGATACGCAGTATTTT. Full variable domain (outside the CDR3, taken from reference TRBV5-6 and TRBJ2-3): DAGVTQSPTHLIKTRGQQVTLRCSPKSGHDTVSWYQQALGQGPQFIFQYYEEEERQRGNFPDRFSGHQFPNYSSELNVNALLLGDSALYLCASSTVLAGQRGDADTQYFGPGTRLTVL.

This clone was seen once. This chain uses TRBV4-2 with TRBJ2-2, with TRBD1 identical over 10 bases. The CDR3 totals 16 residues. V dropped 1 base and J dropped 6; count of bases not matched to a gene: 5. Germline CDR1 LGHNA, CDR2 YNFKEQ. The CDR3 DNA reads as TGTGCCAGCAGCCAAGGTCGGACAGGGGGTTCCGGGGAGCTGTTTTTT. It codes for CASSQGRTGGSGELFF.

This rearrangement joins TRBV28 to TRBJ1-5, with 9 bases that match TRBD1. The V gene end was trimmed by 3 bases and the J gene end by 0 bases; junction bases not matched to a gene: 3. This CDR3 is 16 amino acids long. Per germline, CDR1 MDHEN and CDR2 SYDVKM. This CDR3 is CASSFRDRASNQPQHF. Written as DNA, the CDR3 is TGTGCCAGCAGTTTCCGGGACAGGGCTAGCAATCAGCCCCAGCATTTT.

The V gene is TRBV27, the J gene TRBJ2-1; 10 nucleotides line up with TRBD2. The germline CDR1 and CDR2 sequences are MNHEY and SMNVEV (reference sequence). V gave up 6 bases and J gave up 6 bases; unmatched junction bases: 5. This CDR3 spans 14 amino acids. The CDR3 region is CASSGASGGNEQFF. The CDR3 region has the DNA TGTGCCAGCAGCGGGGCTAGCGGGGGCAATGAGCAGTTCTTC.